Each of the 5 T cell receptor beta chains below was sequenced from the same sample in a study of CD8 T cells in Susac syndrome. Roughly 0.45 to 1 ug RNA was reverse transcribed with random hexamers. TCRdb passed the immunoSEQ multiplex PCR reads through MiXCR, listing each CDR3 protein once. The sample records approximately 140,000 distinct CDR3 sequences, around 86% being singletons. Sequencing was done on a sample of CD8+ T cells from PBMCs. The receptors stem from a human donor with multiple sclerosis.

This chain connects TRBV5-4 to TRBJ2-7, with no clear D. Germline CDR1 SGHNT, CDR2 YYREEE (reference sequence). The CDR3 totals 14 residues. V dropped 1 base and J dropped 2 bases, with 10 bases sitting between them. The CDR3 loop is CASSLRSSPYEQYF. The CDR3, as DNA: TGTGCCAGCAGCTTGAGGAGTTCCCCCTACGAGCAGTACTTC.

The chain combines TRBV28 with TRBJ2-7; D might be TRBD2 (5 bases). This CDR3 is built from 14 residues. The germline V and J ends were trimmed by 4 bases and 6 bases, with 16 bases remaining between them. Germline values: CDR1 MDHEN, CDR2 SYDVKM. The CDR3 here is CASSYLRPAGEQYF. For the CDR3, the DNA is TGTGCCAGCAGTTACTTAAGGCCCGCGGGCGAGCAGTACTTC. Based on the CDR3 plus reference TRBV28 and TRBJ2-7, the full variable domain is DVKVTQSSRYLVKRTGEKVFLECVQDMDHENMFWYRQDPGLGLRLIYFSYDVKMKEKGDIPEGYSVSREKKERFSLILESASTNQTSMYLCASSYLRPAGEQYFGPGTRLTVT.

This rearrangement joins TRBV14 to TRBJ2-3; D may be TRBD2 (6 bases). Germline lookup yields CDR1 SGHDN and CDR2 FVKESK. This CDR3 has 13 residues. V shed 4 bases and J shed 5 bases, with 10 bases lying between them. DNA for the CDR3: TGTGCCAGCAGCCCCCACGGGGGAGATACGCAGTATTTT. Translating it yields CASSPHGGDTQYF.

The chain has TRBV4-1 and TRBJ2-3; TRBD2 might be the D (5 bases). This CDR3 has 15 residues. The germline CDR1 and CDR2 sequences are MGHRA and YSYEKL. The V and J ends lost 1 base and 4 bases respectively, with 12 bases between them. The CDR3 here is CASSQVGLASDTQYF. CDR3 coding DNA: TGCGCCAGCAGCCAAGTAGGGCTAGCATCAGATACGCAGTATTTT.

This clonotype has only a few counts. The V and J genes are TRBV19 and TRBJ2-3; 7 nucleotides align to TRBD2. Germline CDR1 LNHDA, CDR2 SQIVND (reference sequence). The CDR3 is 16 amino acids. Trimming took 5 bases from V and 0 from J; bases not matched to a gene: 8. The CDR3 is CASSWGLAASTDTQYF. CDR3 nucleotides: TGTGCCAGTAGTTGGGGCCTAGCGGCTAGCACAGATACGCAGTATTTT.